The 5 T cell receptor beta chains below come from one sample, sequenced in a study of blood T cells in healthy people across ages. A J-beta primer mix and a sample-barcoded 5' primer were used in a second PCR of roughly 6 to 12 cycles. TCRdb called the 5' RACE reads again in MiXCR, with one record for every CDR3 protein. Here the sample spans 950,000 to 1,200,000 distinct CDR3 sequences, more than 30% being singletons. Sequenced input: blood. The receptors stem from a man younger than 35 in good health.

In this sample, this clonotype turned up a few times. The chain combines TRBV12-3 or TRBV12-4 with TRBJ2-7, with TRBD1 as a possible D gene (7 bases). This CDR3 is built from 14 residues. Trimming removed 6 bases from V and 1 base from J, with 13 bases in between. CDR3 bases: TGTGCCAGCAGCACCGCGGGACAGTCCTACGAGCAGTACTTC. This sequence encodes CASSTAGQSYEQYF.

V gene TRBV7-2 combines with J gene TRBJ2-5; TRBD2 matches at 8 bases. Germline assignment: CDR1 SGHTA and CDR2 FQGNSA. The CDR3 runs to 14 residues. V gave up 5 bases and J gave up 3 bases; unmatched junction bases: 5. The CDR3 loop is CASSPPGLEETQYF. As DNA, the CDR3 is TGTGCCAGCAGCCCGCCGGGACTAGAAGAGACCCAGTACTTC.

This clonotype was recorded many times. The chain has TRBV9 and TRBJ1-2; weak D call: TRBD1 (6 bases). Trimming stripped 3 bases from V and 5 bases from J, with 8 bases between. This CDR3 region has 12 residues. Germline-derived CDR1 and CDR2 are SGDLS and YYNGEE. CDR3 in DNA: TGTGCCAGCAGCGAGGACAGATATGGCTACACCTTC. Translating it yields CASSEDRYGYTF.

This clonotype showed up just a few times. The V call is TRBV6-2 or TRBV6-3, the J call TRBJ2-7, with unresolved D. CDR1 MNHEY and CDR2 SVGEGT come from the germline V gene. V gave up 2 bases and J gave up 7 bases, with 6 bases separating them. This CDR3 has 11 residues. The CDR3 DNA is TGTGCCAGCAGTTACGCCCGGGAGCAGTACTTC. It is translated as CASSYAREQYF.

The rearrangement uses TRBV20-1 and TRBJ1-1; D gene ambiguous. This CDR3 is built from 13 residues. With 3 bases removed from V and 6 bases from J, the gap between germline ends came to 14 bases. Germline V gene data show CDR1 as DFQATT and CDR2 as SNEGSKA (reference sequence). CDR3 residues: CSASSPSWSEAFF. DNA of the CDR3: TGCAGTGCTAGCAGCCCAAGCTGGTCTGAAGCTTTCTTT.